The 25 T cell receptor beta chains below all came from one sample that was sequenced in a study of long-term antiretroviral therapy in people with HIV (dated by TCRdb to between 2021 and 2024). The immunoSEQ hsTCRB v3.0 assay was used at survey level resolution to sequence the TRB variable region. In TCRdb, the immuneACCESS table is reduced to in-frame sequences with V and J assigned. These tables do not hold every clone; where another copy was compared, an unresolved V gene accounts for under half, and the others remain unexplained. The sample table holds about 20,000 clones, of which more than 70% were seen once. About 9.9% of the sample belongs to the ten largest clones. Here the sequenced sample was unsorted PBMCs, taken 0.5 years before starting antiretroviral therapy. These receptors came from a man between 18 and 35 years old with HIV.

Relative to its sample, this clone is medium-sized (0.01 to 0.1%). Other DNA sequences of this sample code for an identical CDR3. The rearrangement uses TRBV5-5 and TRBJ1-4; 7 bases align to TRBD1. The junction had 8 bases not matched to a gene; V was cut back by 4 bases and J by 8 bases. The germline V gene encodes CDR1 SGHKS and CDR2 YYEKEE (reference sequence). This CDR3 region has 14 residues. CDR3 loop: CASSLGGGGEKLFF. CDR3 nucleotides: TGTGCCAGCAGCCTAGGGGGCGGAGGAGAAAAACTGTTTTTT.

The V call is TRBV6-1, the J call TRBJ2-2; D call uncertain. The CDR3 is made up of 14 amino acids. Per germline, CDR1 MNHNS and CDR2 SASEGT. V lost 3 bases, J lost 1 base, and 6 bases lay in between. For the CDR3, the DNA is TGTGCCAGCAGTGAGAGACTGAACACCGGGGAGCTGTTTTTT. Its translation: CASSERLNTGELFF.

This sequence joins TRBV6-1 and TRBJ2-7, with a weak D call TRBD1 (5 bases). V lost 11 bases and J lost 1, with 15 bases in between. The CDR3 spans 13 residues. Germline CDR1 reads MNHNS; CDR2 reads SASEGT. The CDR3 reads CALRSRASYEQYF. The CDR3 DNA reads as TGTGCCTTGAGGAGCAGGGCGTCCTACGAGCAGTACTTC.

This clone appeared a single time. This rearrangement joins TRBV6-5 to TRBJ2-1; a possible D gene is TRBD2 (6 bases). V was cut by 2 bases and J by 6 bases, with 14 bases left in between. The CDR3 runs 15 residues. Germline V CDR1 and CDR2: MNHEY, SVGAGI. The CDR3 region has the DNA TGTGCCAGCAGTTACGGGGACTCCGGGGCCAATGAGCAGTTCTTC. Its protein product is CASSYGDSGANEQFF.

DNA for the CDR3: TGTGCCAGTAGTAGTGGACTAGCGGGATGGGGCAATGAGCAGTTCTTC. Protein: CASSSGLAGWGNEQFF. The rearrangement joins TRBV19 to TRBJ2-1, with 12 bases identical to TRBD2. In germline, CDR1 is LNHDA, CDR2 SQIVND (reference sequence). The CDR3 has 16 amino acids. The trim removed 4 bases at V and 6 bases at J, leaving 7 bases unmatched.

The chain combines TRBV5-5 with TRBJ1-2, with D unresolved. The CDR3 consists of 17 residues. V lost 0 bases, J lost 0 bases, and 15 bases lay in between. The germline V gene has CDR1 SGHKS and CDR2 YYEKEE (reference sequence). CDR3 residues: CASSLGAVSGSNYGYTF. DNA of the CDR3: TGTGCCAGCAGCTTGGGGGCAGTGAGCGGGTCTAACTATGGCTACACCTTC.

The genes are TRBV19 and TRBJ1-1; 7 nucleotides agree with TRBD1. The CDR3 runs to 15 residues. The junction had 13 bases not matched to a gene; V was cut back by 4 bases and J by 8 bases. Germline lookup yields CDR1 LNHDA and CDR2 SQIVND (reference sequence). The CDR3 nucleotides read TGTGCCAGTAGTAGGGATACAGGGGTCGCCCGCGAAGCTTTCTTT. Its translation: CASSRDTGVAREAFF.

The rearrangement uses TRBV5-1 and TRBJ2-7, with 9 bases matching TRBD1. This CDR3 region has 15 residues. Trimming at V came to 3 bases and at J to 3 bases, leaving 7 bases not matched to a gene. CDR1 is SGHRS, CDR2 YFSETQ, per germline. CDR3 DNA sequence: TGCGCCAGCAGCTCCGGGACAGGGAGGAGCTACGAGCAGTACTTC. Encoded protein: CASSSGTGRSYEQYF.

V is TRBV18 and J is TRBJ2-1; 9 bases line up with TRBD1. Germline V gene lookup returns CDR1 KGHSH and CDR2 LQKENI. The CDR3 is made up of 14 amino acids. J lost 10 bases, V lost 5 bases, and 9 bases had no gene match. The CDR3 coding sequence is TGTGCCAGCTCAGTAGGGACAGGGTCATTCGAGCAGTTCTTC. This gives the protein CASSVGTGSFEQFF.

The rearrangement links TRBV10-3 to TRBJ1-3; D gene ambiguous. The CDR3 has 14 amino acids. The V and J ends lost 3 bases and 1 base respectively, with 7 bases between them. Germline loops: CDR1 ENHRY, CDR2 SYGVKD. The CDR3 is CAISDQESGNTIYF. The DNA of the CDR3 is TGTGCCATCAGTGACCAGGAGTCTGGAAACACCATATATTTT.

J is TRBJ2-7 and V is TRBV7-8, with 9 bases matching TRBD2. In germline, CDR1 is SGHVS, CDR2 FQNEAQ. V dropped 4 bases and J dropped 3; count of bases not matched to a gene: 4. The CDR3 contains 14 residues. CDR3 in amino acids: CASSYASGDYEQYF. DNA for the CDR3: TGTGCCAGCAGCTACGCTAGCGGGGACTACGAGCAGTACTTC.

V is TRBV11-2 and J is TRBJ2-7, with TRBD1 matching over 10 bases. Germline V gives CDR1 SGHAT, CDR2 FQNNGV. V was pared by 5 bases and J by 5 bases, with 3 bases of the junction left unmatched. The CDR3 has 13 residues. CDR3 loop: CASSRTGGNEQYF. CDR3 DNA: TGTGCCAGCAGCAGGACAGGGGGGAACGAGCAGTACTTC.

The chain couples TRBV19 to TRBJ2-2; D call uncertain. From germline, CDR1 is LNHDA and CDR2 SQIVND (reference sequence). The CDR3 covers 16 residues. V lost 9 bases and J 0 bases, leaving 17 bases between the germline ends. CDR3 sequence reads: CARRVRKLSNTGELFF. The DNA for the CDR3 is TGTGCCAGGAGAGTCAGAAAACTTTCGAACACCGGGGAGCTGTTTTTT.

The chain joins TRBV6-1 to TRBJ1-1, with no clear D. V was pared by 2 bases and J by 4 bases, with 8 bases between. The CDR3 is 13 residues long. The germline CDR1 and CDR2 sequences are MNHNS and SASEGT. CDR3 amino acids: CASSESGITEAFF. The DNA for the CDR3 is TGTGCCAGCAGTGAAAGTGGAATCACTGAAGCTTTCTTT.

The gene calls are TRBV27 and TRBJ1-1, with D unclear. V lost 1 base and J lost 0, with 3 bases in between. Germline V lookup: CDR1 MNHEY, CDR2 SMNVEV (reference sequence). The CDR3 extends over 13 amino acids. DNA for the CDR3: TGTGCCAGCAGTTTATATCTGAACACTGAAGCTTTCTTT. Its protein is CASSLYLNTEAFF.

This clone was picked up one time. The chain employs TRBV27 and TRBJ1-1, with a possible D match to TRBD1 (5 bases). The V gene lost 6 bases and the J gene lost 1 base, with 15 bases spanning the gap. Germline V lookup: CDR1 MNHEY, CDR2 SMNVEV (reference sequence). This CDR3 spans 15 amino acids. The CDR3 loop reads CASRDGGVKNTEAFF. The DNA of the CDR3 is TGTGCCAGCAGAGATGGGGGGGTCAAGAACACTGAAGCTTTCTTT.

The V and J genes are TRBV18 and TRBJ2-7; D call uncertain. The germline V gene encodes CDR1 KGHSH and CDR2 LQKENI. This CDR3 region has 15 residues. Trimming removed 0 bases from V and 2 bases from J, with 11 bases in between. CDR3 in amino acids: CASSPPGKDTYEQYF. DNA for the CDR3: TGTGCCAGCTCACCACCGGGGAAGGATACCTACGAGCAGTACTTC.

The chain has TRBV5-4 and TRBJ1-5, with unresolved D. The germline gives CDR1 SGHNT, CDR2 YYREEE (reference sequence). V was cut by 0 bases and J by 1 base, with 2 bases left in between. CDR3 length equals 13 residues. The CDR3 bases are TGTGCCAGCAGCTTGGGCAGCAATCAGCCCCAGCATTTT. Its protein product is CASSLGSNQPQHF.

The chain links TRBV29-1 to TRBJ1-1; 8 bases are shared with TRBD1. Trimming cost V 0 bases and J 4 bases; bases outside gene matches: 4. The CDR3 loop spans 14 amino acids. CDR1 is SQVTM, CDR2 ANQGSEA, per germline. The CDR3 DNA is TGCAGCGTTGAAGAGGGTACAGGGGGCACTGAAGCTTTCTTT. Translating it yields CSVEEGTGGTEAFF.

The rearrangement uses TRBV11-2 and TRBJ2-7; D ambiguous. The CDR3 totals 15 residues. The V and J ends lost 1 base and 9 bases respectively, with 19 bases between them. Germline V lookup: CDR1 SGHAT, CDR2 FQNNGV. CDR3 DNA: TGTGCCAGCAGCTTAGGTGCTAGAATATACGATGTGCAGTACTTC. It codes for CASSLGARIYDVQYF.

The chain carries TRBV19 and TRBJ2-3; perhaps TRBD1 as D (5 bases). V was cut by 1 base and J by 4 bases, with 6 bases left in between. The germline V gene encodes CDR1 LNHDA and CDR2 SQIVND (reference sequence). This CDR3 region has 13 residues. CDR3 region: CASSIGRADTQYF. CDR3 in DNA: TGTGCCAGTAGTATAGGCAGGGCAGATACGCAGTATTTT.

J is TRBJ1-1 and V is TRBV15; D is possibly TRBD1 (5 bases). V was shortened by 0 bases and J by 11 bases, with 13 bases between the two germline ends. CDR1 and CDR2 (germline): LNHNV, YYDKDF (reference sequence). The CDR3 runs to 13 residues. The CDR3 DNA sequence: TGTGCCACCAGCAGAGAAGGGGATTCTGGGGCTTTCTTT. Its translation: CATSREGDSGAFF. The entire variable domain, with the rest obtained from reference TRBV15 and TRBJ1-1, is as follows: DAMVIQNPRYQVTQFGKPVTLSCSQTLNHNVMYWYQQKSSQAPKLLFHYYDKDFNNEADTPDNFQSRRPNTSFCFLDIRSPGLGDTAMYLCATSREGDSGAFFGQGTRLTVV.

The J gene is TRBJ1-1, the V gene TRBV9; D gene unclear. The CDR3 runs 14 residues. Germline assignment: CDR1 SGDLS and CDR2 YYNGEE. V was trimmed by 0 bases and J by 1 base, leaving 7 bases between them. The CDR3, as DNA: TGTGCCAGCAGCGTAGAGGGCTGGAACACTGAAGCTTTCTTT. Translation gives CASSVEGWNTEAFF.

This chain connects TRBV9 to TRBJ2-3; 16 bases fit TRBD2. J lost 2 bases, V lost 2 bases, and 2 bases had no gene match. Germline loops: CDR1 SGDLS, CDR2 YYNGEE. The CDR3 loop spans 17 amino acids. The CDR3 bases are TGTGCCAGCAGCGTGGGACTAGCGGGAGGGATCACAGATACGCAGTATTTT. Translating gives CASSVGLAGGITDTQYF.

The chain uses TRBV9 and TRBJ2-2; TRBD1 might be the D (7 bases). The ends were cut back, 3 bases at V and 6 bases at J, with 9 bases in the middle. The germline gives CDR1 SGDLS, CDR2 YYNGEE. The CDR3 contains 13 residues. The CDR3: CASSARGAGELFF. The CDR3 bases are TGTGCCAGCAGCGCCAGGGGGGCCGGGGAGCTGTTTTTT.